One and the same sample provided the 27 T cell receptor beta chains below, sequenced in a study of cytomegalovirus exposure and HLA in healthy donors. Primers: 60 Vbeta forward and 13 Jbeta reverse. Method: immunoSEQ multiplex PCR; TCRdb's copy keeps in-frame clones and lacks some. The sample comprises about 80,000 clones, 60% to 80% of which are singletons, and 2.5% to 4% rests with the top ten. The sample taken for sequencing was PBMCs. The receptor source for this set is a man aged 50 to 59 in good health and CMV-seronegative.

This clone was seen more than once but under ten times. The chain links TRBV5-1 to TRBJ1-2; 8 bases are shared with TRBD1. This CDR3 is built from 13 residues. Germline CDR1 reads SGHRS; CDR2 reads YFSETQ. The ends lost 4 bases at V and 4 bases at J; junction bases unmatched: 3. CDR3: CASSGGQGYGYTF. The CDR3 nucleotides are TGCGCCAGCAGCGGCGGACAGGGCTATGGCTACACCTTC.

The chain employs TRBV18 and TRBJ2-3, with TRBD1 matching 7 bases. The length of the CDR3 is 15 residues. The V and J ends lost 3 bases and 5 bases, in that order; junction bases with no gene match: 8. The germline CDR1 and CDR2 sequences are KGHSH and LQKENI. The chain's CDR3 is CASSPIRDSGDTQYF. The CDR3 DNA reads as TGTGCCAGCTCACCGATCCGGGACAGTGGAGATACGCAGTATTTT.

The chain uses TRBV15 and TRBJ2-3; 7 nucleotides agree with TRBD2. The J segment lost 8 bases and the V segment lost 2 bases, leaving 10 bases of the junction unmatched. CDR1 is LNHNV, CDR2 YYDKDF, per germline (reference sequence). The CDR3 sequence is 15 residues long. The CDR3 protein is CATSRPGRSGGTQYF. DNA for the CDR3: TGTGCCACCAGCAGACCAGGCCGATCGGGAGGTACGCAGTATTTT.

This chain links TRBV27 with TRBJ2-1; possible D gene TRBD2, 6 bases. Trimming shortened V by 6 bases and J by 8 bases, and 17 bases separated the two germline ends. The CDR3 has 14 amino acids. Germline CDR1 is MNHEY and CDR2 is SMNVEV (reference sequence). The CDR3 sequence: CASSLDYGAYEQFF. The CDR3 bases are TGTGCCAGCAGCTTGGACTACGGGGCCTATGAGCAGTTCTTC.

This chain links TRBV19 with TRBJ1-2, with TRBD1 identical over 9 bases. The CDR3 totals 15 residues. J was trimmed by 3 bases and V by 4 bases; bases with no gene match: 6. Per germline, CDR1 LNHDA and CDR2 SQIVND (reference sequence). The CDR3 DNA sequence: TGTGCCAGTAGTACGGACAGGGGCTTCGACTATGGCTACACCTTC. Protein sequence: CASSTDRGFDYGYTF.

V gene TRBV2 combines with J gene TRBJ2-4; TRBD2 matches at 7 bases. The CDR3 loop spans 14 amino acids. V dropped 7 bases and J dropped 1; count of bases not matched to a gene: 4. Germline V gene sequence: CDR1 SNHLY, CDR2 FYNNEI. The CDR3 DNA reads TGTGCCAGCACGTCCGGGGGGGCCAAAAACATTCAGTACTTC. The encoded protein is CASTSGGAKNIQYF.

Notes on this clone: With a far larger clone one base away, a read error is the likely cause. Other DNA sequences in the same sample also yield this CDR3. The V call is TRBV4-3, the J call TRBJ1-1; 8 bases are a match to TRBD1. This CDR3 comprises 14 residues. Germline values: CDR1 LGHNA, CDR2 YSLEER. The CDR3 region has the DNA TGCGCCAGCAGCCCGGGACAGGAAAAAGCTGAAGCTTTTTTT. It is translated as CASSPGQEKAEAFF.

The rearrangement joins TRBV30 to TRBJ2-3; 7 bases match TRBD2. The CDR3 contains 14 residues. CDR1 GTSNPN and CDR2 SVGIG come from the germline V gene (reference sequence). Trimming cost V 3 bases and J 3 bases; bases outside gene matches: 6. CDR3 sequence (DNA): TGTGCCTGGAGCTCGGGGGGAATGACAGATACGCAGTATTTT. It specifies CAWSSGGMTDTQYF.

V and J are TRBV18 and TRBJ1-4; 11 positions match TRBD1. This CDR3 comprises 17 residues. Germline CDR1 is KGHSH and CDR2 is LQKENI. The V and J ends lost 2 bases and 14 bases, in that order; junction bases with no gene match: 16. Here the CDR3 reads CASSPALGQGASRWLFF. The CDR3 DNA is TGTGCCAGCTCACCAGCGCTCGGACAGGGGGCGTCCCGGTGGCTGTTTTTT.

This chain uses TRBV9 with TRBJ1-5; TRBD1 is a possible D gene (6 bases). V dropped 0 bases and J dropped 1 base, with 11 bases sitting between them. Germline V lookup: CDR1 SGDLS, CDR2 YYNGEE. The CDR3 contains 16 residues. CDR3 nucleotide sequence: TGTGCCAGCAGCGTAGGGGGGCCGGGGAGCAATCAGCCCCAGCATTTT. Amino acids: CASSVGGPGSNQPQHF.

Note on this clone: The sample has other DNA sequences that encode this CDR3 too. The chain uses TRBV5-1 and TRBJ1-5; 8 bases agree with TRBD1. The length of the CDR3 is 15 residues. V shed 2 bases, J shed 2 bases, and the junction held 3 bases outside the gene matches. Germline CDR1 SGHRS, CDR2 YFSETQ. CDR3 loop: CASSLGQGGNQPQHF. The CDR3 DNA is TGCGCCAGCAGCTTAGGACAGGGAGGCAATCAGCCCCAGCATTTT.

The DNA for the CDR3 is TGTGCCAGCGCTATAACACCGGGACAGGGGAACACTGAAGCTTTCTTT. Protein: CASAITPGQGNTEAFF. The chain joins TRBV19 to TRBJ1-1; 9 bases are a match to TRBD1. This CDR3 region has 16 residues. Losses at the gene ends were 9 bases for V and 1 base for J; bases not matched to a gene: 12. The germline V gene encodes CDR1 LNHDA and CDR2 SQIVND (reference sequence). Full variable domain (rest looked up from reference TRBV19 and TRBJ1-1): DGGITQSPKYLFRKEGQNVTLSCEQNLNHDAMYWYRQDPGQGLRLIYYSQIVNDFQKGDIAEGYSVSREKKESFPLTVTSAQKNPTAFYLCASAITPGQGNTEAFFGQGTRLTVV.

V and J are TRBV18 and TRBJ2-7; 9 bases fit TRBD2. V was pared by 0 bases and J by 3 bases, with 3 bases of the junction left unmatched. Germline lookup yields CDR1 KGHSH and CDR2 LQKENI. The CDR3 runs to 15 residues. The chain's CDR3 is CASSPPGTSFYEQYF. The CDR3 DNA sequence: TGTGCCAGCTCACCACCGGGGACTAGCTTCTACGAGCAGTACTTC. The complete variable domain, with remaining parts taken from reference TRBV18 and TRBJ2-7, reads NAGVMQNPRHLVRRRGQEARLRCSPMKGHSHVYWYRQLPEEGLKFMVYLQKENIIDESGMPKERFSAEFPKEGPSILRIQQVVRGDSAAYFCASSPPGTSFYEQYFGPGTRLTVT.

The V gene is TRBV27, the J gene TRBJ2-7; D is unclear. CDR1 and CDR2 (germline): MNHEY, SMNVEV (reference sequence). Trimming shortened V by 6 bases and J by 0 bases, and 9 bases separated the two germline ends. The CDR3 contains 13 residues. CDR3 sequence (DNA): TGTGCCAGCAGCAGGTTAAGCTCCTACGAGCAGTACTTC. This encodes CASSRLSSYEQYF.

The chain uses TRBV11-2 and TRBJ1-2; maybe TRBD1 (6 bases). Germline CDR1 and CDR2: SGHAT and FQNNGV. The germline V and J ends were trimmed by 5 bases and 2 bases, with 15 bases remaining between them. The CDR3 totals 15 residues. CDR3 nucleotide sequence: TGTGCCAGCAGCACAAGGCATGGACAGAACTATGGCTACACCTTC. Its protein product is CASSTRHGQNYGYTF.

The V call is TRBV6-5, the J call TRBJ1-5; D is perhaps TRBD1 (6 bases). Germline loops: CDR1 MNHEY, CDR2 SVGAGI. The length of the CDR3 is 14 residues. Trimming shortened V by 6 bases and J by 2 bases, and 11 bases separated the two germline ends. This chain's CDR3 is CASSTGSGNQPQHF. The DNA for the CDR3 is TGTGCCAGCAGCACAGGGTCCGGCAATCAGCCCCAGCATTTT.

The V and J genes are TRBV7-2 and TRBJ2-7; TRBD1 matches at 9 bases. The germline V gene has CDR1 SGHTA and CDR2 FQGNSA. The CDR3 covers 16 residues. V dropped 3 bases and J dropped 3; count of bases not matched to a gene: 9. The CDR3 region has the DNA TGTGCCAGCAGCTTTGCCGGGACAGGGTCTTACTACGAGCAGTACTTC. Protein: CASSFAGTGSYYEQYF.

The chain is built from TRBV6-5 and TRBJ2-1; D gene unclear. CDR3 length equals 11 residues. Germline V gene sequence: CDR1 MNHEY, CDR2 SVGAGI. Trimming took off 6 bases at V and 4 bases at J, with 4 bases between the two ends. The chain's CDR3 is CASSLYNEQFF. CDR3 coding DNA: TGTGCCAGCAGCTTATACAATGAGCAGTTCTTC.

The chain recombines TRBV18 with TRBJ1-2; D is undetermined. V was trimmed by 2 bases and J by 2 bases, leaving 6 bases between them. This CDR3 is built from 13 residues. Germline V gene data show CDR1 as KGHSH and CDR2 as LQKENI. The CDR3 DNA sequence: TGTGCCAGCTCACCAGGAGAAAACTATGGCTACACCTTC. It is translated as CASSPGENYGYTF.

V gene TRBV5-6 combines with J gene TRBJ1-6; D uncertain. CDR3 length equals 14 residues. CDR1 and CDR2 from the germline V gene are SGHDT and YYEEEE. Trimming pared 2 bases from V and 9 bases from J, leaving 12 bases between. The CDR3 region is CASSFAVTLSPLHF. CDR3 DNA: TGTGCCAGCAGCTTTGCTGTCACTCTTTCACCCCTCCACTTT.

This chain uses TRBV5-6 with TRBJ1-2, with TRBD1 identical over 9 bases. The CDR3 sequence is 16 residues long. Trimming removed 4 bases from V and 5 bases from J; junction bases left unmatched: 12. Germline V gene data show CDR1 as SGHDT and CDR2 as YYEEEE. The chain's CDR3 is CASSRPTGQGKYGYTF. In nucleotides, the CDR3 is TGTGCCAGCAGCCGCCCAACCGGACAGGGGAAATATGGCTACACCTTC.

V and J are TRBV13 and TRBJ2-2; perhaps TRBD1 as D (5 bases). CDR1 and CDR2 from the germline V gene are PRHDT and FYEKMQ (reference sequence). V lost 5 bases, J lost 6 bases, and 22 bases lay in between. The CDR3 consists of 17 residues. Here the CDR3 DNA reads TGTGCCAGCAGCCCCCGCGGTGGGCAGGGAAGAGCCGGGGAGCTGTTTTTT. Encoded protein: CASSPRGGQGRAGELFF.

To note about this clone: Its ends do not fully match the called genes, so a read error is possible. The chain employs TRBV7-8 and TRBJ2-1; TRBD2 matches 8 bases. Germline loops: CDR1 SGHVS, CDR2 FQNEAQ. CDR3 length equals 16 residues. CDR3: CASRLGRAGAGNEQFF. DNA for the CDR3: TGTGCCAGCAGATTAGGACGAGCGGGGGCCGGCAATGAGCAGTTCTTC.

The chain is built from TRBV2 and TRBJ2-1, with 13 bases aligning to TRBD2. CDR3 size: 15 residues. Trimming removed 5 bases from V and 7 bases from J; junction bases left unmatched: 5. The germline V gene has CDR1 SNHLY and CDR2 FYNNEI. Here the CDR3 reads CASSPRLAGGNEQFF. Written as DNA, the CDR3 is TGTGCCAGCAGTCCTAGACTAGCGGGGGGAAATGAGCAGTTCTTC.

The CDR3 is CALKGDFNEKLFF. As DNA, the CDR3 is TGTGCCTTGAAGGGGGATTTTAATGAAAAACTGTTTTTT. The chain links TRBV28 to TRBJ1-4, with TRBD1 as a possible D gene (6 bases). The CDR3 totals 13 residues. Germline-derived CDR1 and CDR2 are MDHEN and SYDVKM. Trimming took off 11 bases at V and 4 bases at J, with 14 bases between the two ends.

The chain employs TRBV28 and TRBJ2-1; TRBD2 aligns across 9 bases. J lost 10 bases, V lost 5 bases, and 12 bases had no gene match. CDR1 MDHEN and CDR2 SYDVKM come from the germline V gene. This CDR3 is built from 15 residues. This CDR3 is CASSIYSGGRQEQFF. The CDR3, as DNA: TGTGCCAGCAGTATCTATAGCGGGGGACGCCAGGAGCAGTTCTTC. Variable domain in full (rest from reference TRBV28 and TRBJ2-1): DVKVTQSSRYLVKRTGEKVFLECVQDMDHENMFWYRQDPGLGLRLIYFSYDVKMKEKGDIPEGYSVSREKKERFSLILESASTNQTSMYLCASSIYSGGRQEQFFGPGTRLTVL.

The table lists this clone with a few counts. V and J are TRBV7-3 and TRBJ2-7; 9 bases map to TRBD1. This CDR3 has 14 amino acids. Germline-derived CDR1 and CDR2 are SGHTA and FQGTGA. V was pared by 4 bases and J by 0 bases, with 1 base of the junction left unmatched. The CDR3 is CASSWGQGSYEQYF. The CDR3 DNA reads as TGTGCCAGCAGCTGGGGACAGGGCTCCTACGAGCAGTACTTC.